A selection of T cell receptor beta chains follows, all from one sample in a study of CD8+CD57+ T cells in acquired aplastic anemia. TCRdb used MiXCR to reprocess the reads, holding one entry per CDR3 protein. Among over 150,000 distinct CDR3 sequences, roughly 50% were seen once, and the ten largest hold 10% to 15%. The sequenced sample consisted of sorted CD4+, CD8+, or CD8+CD57+ T cells (not recorded which) from PBMCs. The receptors stem from a human donor with aplastic anemia. CDR3s include the opening cysteine and the closing phenylalanine or tryptophan. Each record gives: D gene, V gene, clone size, J gene, CDR3 DNA, CDR3 protein. A D gene is named only where the DNA matches it firmly. For some rows the clone size is stated as once, few or many, or as a class when expanded; others skip it.

d_call: -; v_call: TRBV20-1; clone_size: many; j_call: TRBJ2-3; cdr3_nt: TGCAGTGCTAGAGATCCCCAAGCAGGGTCTAGCACAGATACGCAGTATTTT; cdr3_aa: CSARDPQAGSSTDTQYF
d_call: TRBD1; v_call: TRBV28; clone_size: -; j_call: TRBJ1-4; cdr3_nt: TGTGCCAGCAGTTCCAGGGGGCCTAATGAAAAACTGTTTTTT; cdr3_aa: CASSSRGPNEKLFF
d_call: -; v_call: TRBV3-1; clone_size: -; j_call: TRBJ1-2; cdr3_nt: TGTGCCAGCAGCCAAGCGGGAGGGGCTAACTATGGCTACACCTTC; cdr3_aa: CASSQAGGANYGYTF
d_call: TRBD1; v_call: TRBV2; clone_size: -; j_call: TRBJ2-3; cdr3_nt: TGTGCCAGCAGTAGACAGGGTGCCACAGATACGCAGTATTTT; cdr3_aa: CASSRQGATDTQYF
d_call: -; v_call: TRBV10-3; clone_size: -; j_call: TRBJ1-4; cdr3_nt: TGTGCCATCAGTGCCAACATCGCAACTAATGAAAAACTGTTTTTT; cdr3_aa: CAISANIATNEKLFF
d_call: -; v_call: TRBV5-1; clone_size: -; j_call: TRBJ2-7; cdr3_nt: TGCGCCAGCAGCCCTTCGGGGGTAAGCTCCTACGAGCAGTACTTC; cdr3_aa: CASSPSGVSSYEQYF
d_call: TRBD1; v_call: TRBV5-1; clone_size: -; j_call: TRBJ1-1; cdr3_nt: TGCGCCAGCAGCGTGTCTACAGGGGACACTGAAGCTTTCTTT; cdr3_aa: CASSVSTGDTEAFF
d_call: -; v_call: TRBV10-3; clone_size: few; j_call: TRBJ1-1; cdr3_nt: TGTGCCATCAGTGAGCTGGGGGCCGCTGAAGCTTTCTTT; cdr3_aa: CAISELGAAEAFF
d_call: -; v_call: TRBV7-2; clone_size: -; j_call: TRBJ2-7; cdr3_nt: TGTGCCAGCAGCCACCCTCCAGGCGAGCAGTACTTC; cdr3_aa: CASSHPPGEQYF
d_call: -; v_call: TRBV12-5; clone_size: -; j_call: TRBJ1-6; cdr3_nt: TGTGCTAGTGGTTTGGGGGGACTGAATAATTCACCCCTCCACTTT; cdr3_aa: CASGLGGLNNSPLHF
d_call: TRBD1; v_call: TRBV20-1; clone_size: -; j_call: TRBJ1-5; cdr3_nt: TGCAGTGCTGCTACAGGGGGCGATCAGCCCCAGCATTTT; cdr3_aa: CSAATGGDQPQHF
d_call: TRBD1; v_call: TRBV25-1; clone_size: few; j_call: TRBJ2-1; cdr3_nt: TGTGCCAGCAGTTCAAGACAGGGCTACAATGAGCAGTTCTTC; cdr3_aa: CASSSRQGYNEQFF
d_call: TRBD1; v_call: TRBV19; clone_size: -; j_call: TRBJ2-6; cdr3_nt: TGTGCCACGGACAGGGGGCGGTTTGGGGCCAACGTCCTGACTTTC; cdr3_aa: CATDRGRFGANVLTF
d_call: TRBD1; v_call: TRBV20-1; clone_size: many; j_call: TRBJ2-7; cdr3_nt: TGCAGTGCTAGAGATTCGGGGACAGGGGTCGGAGGCGAGCAGTACTTC; cdr3_aa: CSARDSGTGVGGEQYF
d_call: TRBD1; v_call: TRBV24-1; clone_size: -; j_call: TRBJ2-7; cdr3_nt: TGTGCCACCAGTGATCAGAACCCGACAGGGGGCCTCGAGCAGTACTTC; cdr3_aa: CATSDQNPTGGLEQYF
d_call: -; v_call: TRBV12-3/TRBV12-4; clone_size: many; j_call: TRBJ2-7; cdr3_nt: TGTGCCAGCAGCCTCATAACAGGGCACGAGCAGTACTTC; cdr3_aa: CASSLITGHEQYF
d_call: TRBD1; v_call: TRBV6-2/TRBV6-3; clone_size: -; j_call: TRBJ1-5; cdr3_nt: TGTGCCAGCAGACGATCGGGACAGGGTAGCAATCAGCCCCAGCATTTT; cdr3_aa: CASRRSGQGSNQPQHF
d_call: TRBD1; v_call: TRBV6-1; clone_size: many; j_call: TRBJ2-7; cdr3_nt: TGTGCCAGCAGTGAAGCCTCTACGACAGGGACCTACGAGCAGTACTTC; cdr3_aa: CASSEASTTGTYEQYF
d_call: -; v_call: TRBV19; clone_size: -; j_call: TRBJ2-7; cdr3_nt: TGTGCCAGTAGTATAGATCCTACAGGCGGGGAGCAGTACTTC; cdr3_aa: CASSIDPTGGEQYF
d_call: -; v_call: TRBV20-1; clone_size: many; j_call: TRBJ2-6; cdr3_nt: TGCAGTGCTAGAGATGCCCGGCTTGAGGCTGGGGCCAACGTCCTGACTTTC; cdr3_aa: CSARDARLEAGANVLTF
d_call: -; v_call: TRBV3-1; clone_size: many; j_call: TRBJ2-5; cdr3_nt: TGTGCGACGGGTACCGGCCAAGAGACCCAGTACTTC; cdr3_aa: CATGTGQETQYF
d_call: -; v_call: TRBV6-1; clone_size: many; j_call: TRBJ1-6; cdr3_nt: TGTGCCAGCAACCCGGGCCGGAATTCACCCCTCCACTTT; cdr3_aa: CASNPGRNSPLHF
d_call: -; v_call: TRBV3-1; clone_size: -; j_call: TRBJ2-6; cdr3_nt: TGTGCCAGCAGCCGTCTTAGTACTGCAGGACCTGGGGCCAACGTCCTGACTTTC; cdr3_aa: CASSRLSTAGPGANVLTF
d_call: TRBD1; v_call: TRBV7-2; clone_size: -; j_call: TRBJ2-7; cdr3_nt: TGTGCCAGCAGCACACAGGGGGGCTACGAGCAGTACTTC; cdr3_aa: CASSTQGGYEQYF
d_call: TRBD1; v_call: TRBV20-1; clone_size: -; j_call: TRBJ1-1; cdr3_nt: TGCAGTGCCAAAACGGGACAGGGGGTAACTGAAGCTTTCTTT; cdr3_aa: CSAKTGQGVTEAFF
d_call: TRBD1; v_call: TRBV7-6; clone_size: few; j_call: TRBJ1-2; cdr3_nt: TGTGCCAGCAGCCCGGACAGGGAGGGCTATGGCTACACCTTC; cdr3_aa: CASSPDREGYGYTF
d_call: -; v_call: TRBV6-1; clone_size: -; j_call: TRBJ1-1; cdr3_nt: TGTGCCAGCAGAAATACAGGGATCAGGGCTGAAGCTTTCTTT; cdr3_aa: CASRNTGIRAEAFF
d_call: TRBD1; v_call: TRBV7-8; clone_size: once; j_call: TRBJ1-2; cdr3_nt: TGTGCCAGCAGCTTAGTTGGGACAGGGGGCGAATCCACCTTC; cdr3_aa: CASSLVGTGGESTF
d_call: TRBD1; v_call: TRBV29-1; clone_size: -; j_call: TRBJ2-1; cdr3_nt: TGCAGCGTTGTCCCGGGGGTGGGACAGGGATACAATGAGCAGTTCTTC; cdr3_aa: CSVVPGVGQGYNEQFF
d_call: TRBD1; v_call: TRBV25-1; clone_size: -; j_call: TRBJ1-6; cdr3_nt: TGTGCCAGCTCAACAGGACAGGGAACTTCACCCCTCCACTTT; cdr3_aa: CASSTGQGTSPLHF
d_call: -; v_call: TRBV7-6; clone_size: -; j_call: TRBJ2-7; cdr3_nt: TGTGCCAGCAGCTCGGCGGGACGCAACTACGAGCAGTACTTC; cdr3_aa: CASSSAGRNYEQYF
d_call: TRBD2; v_call: TRBV3-1; clone_size: few; j_call: TRBJ2-3; cdr3_nt: TGTGCCAGCAGCCAAGATCTAGCGGGGGCGACAGATACGCAGTATTTT; cdr3_aa: CASSQDLAGATDTQYF
d_call: TRBD1; v_call: TRBV19; clone_size: -; j_call: TRBJ1-4; cdr3_nt: TGTGCCAGTAGTGAACAGGGGGCAGGTGAAAAACTGTTTTTT; cdr3_aa: CASSEQGAGEKLFF
d_call: -; v_call: TRBV7-6; clone_size: -; j_call: TRBJ2-2; cdr3_nt: TGTGCCAGCAGCTTAGCGCCCGGCGGGGTACTAGCTGACACCGGGGAGCTGTTTTTT; cdr3_aa: CASSLAPGGVLADTGELFF
d_call: -; v_call: TRBV29-1; clone_size: many; j_call: TRBJ1-1; cdr3_nt: TGCAGCGGCCGTGGACAGATGAACACTGAAGCTTTCTTT; cdr3_aa: CSGRGQMNTEAFF
d_call: -; v_call: TRBV2; clone_size: -; j_call: TRBJ1-2; cdr3_nt: TGTGCCAGCAGGGACATCGCTAACTATGGCTACACCTTC; cdr3_aa: CASRDIANYGYTF
d_call: TRBD2; v_call: TRBV20-1; clone_size: -; j_call: TRBJ2-1; cdr3_nt: TGCAGTGCTAGCGTTATGAGGGAGGGTCATGAGCAGTTCTTC; cdr3_aa: CSASVMREGHEQFF
d_call: TRBD1; v_call: TRBV10-3; clone_size: -; j_call: TRBJ2-3; cdr3_nt: TGTGCCATTAAAGGGGGCGCGGCAGATACGCAGTATTTT; cdr3_aa: CAIKGGAADTQYF
d_call: -; v_call: TRBV2; clone_size: -; j_call: TRBJ2-1; cdr3_nt: TGTGCCAGCAGTGTAGCCAGCCAGGGTATTGAGCAGTTCTTC; cdr3_aa: CASSVASQGIEQFF
d_call: TRBD1; v_call: TRBV10-3; clone_size: -; j_call: TRBJ2-2; cdr3_nt: TGTGCCTCCGGGGACAGGGGGATTGGGGAGCTGTTTTTT; cdr3_aa: CASGDRGIGELFF
d_call: -; v_call: TRBV20-1; clone_size: -; j_call: TRBJ2-7; cdr3_nt: TGCAGTGCCACTGGGAAGGGCAGCGGTTGGAGCGAGCAGTACTTC; cdr3_aa: CSATGKGSGWSEQYF
d_call: -; v_call: TRBV3-1; clone_size: many; j_call: TRBJ1-6; cdr3_nt: TGTGCCAGCAGCCAAGAGTACGGGAATTCACCCCTCCACTTT; cdr3_aa: CASSQEYGNSPLHF
d_call: -; v_call: TRBV10-3; clone_size: -; j_call: TRBJ1-4; cdr3_nt: TGTGCCATCAGTGAGTCAACAACTAATGAAAAACTGTTTTTT; cdr3_aa: CAISESTTNEKLFF